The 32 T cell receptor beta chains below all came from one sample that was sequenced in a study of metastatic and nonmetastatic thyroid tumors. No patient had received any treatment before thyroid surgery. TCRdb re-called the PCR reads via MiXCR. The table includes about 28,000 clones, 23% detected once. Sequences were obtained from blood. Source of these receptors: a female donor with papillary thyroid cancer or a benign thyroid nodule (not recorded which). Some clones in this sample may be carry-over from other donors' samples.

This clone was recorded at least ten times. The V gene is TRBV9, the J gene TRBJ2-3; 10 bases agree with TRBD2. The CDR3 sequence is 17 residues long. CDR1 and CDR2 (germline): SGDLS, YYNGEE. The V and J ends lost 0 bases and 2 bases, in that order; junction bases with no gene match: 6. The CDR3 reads CASSVAGLAVATDTQYF. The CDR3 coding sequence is TGTGCCAGCAGCGTAGCCGGACTAGCGGTCGCCACAGATACGCAGTATTTT.

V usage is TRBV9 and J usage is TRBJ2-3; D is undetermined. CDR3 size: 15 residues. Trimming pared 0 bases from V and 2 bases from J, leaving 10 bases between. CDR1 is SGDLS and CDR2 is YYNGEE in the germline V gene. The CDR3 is CASSVAGGDTDTQYF. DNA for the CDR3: TGTGCCAGCAGCGTAGCGGGTGGGGACACAGATACGCAGTATTTT. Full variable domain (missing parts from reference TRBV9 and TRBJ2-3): DSGVTQTPKHLITATGQRVTLRCSPRSGDLSVYWYQQSLDQGLQFLIQYYNGEERAKGNILERFSAQQFPDLHSELNLSSLELGDSALYFCASSVAGGDTDTQYFGPGTRLTVL.

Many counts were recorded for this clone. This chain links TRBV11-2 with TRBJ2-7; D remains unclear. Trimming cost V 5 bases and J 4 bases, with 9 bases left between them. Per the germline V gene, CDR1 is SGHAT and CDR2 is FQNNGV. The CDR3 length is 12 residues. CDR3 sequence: CASSIRPYEQYF. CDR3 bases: TGTGCCAGCAGCATCAGACCTTACGAGCAGTACTTC.

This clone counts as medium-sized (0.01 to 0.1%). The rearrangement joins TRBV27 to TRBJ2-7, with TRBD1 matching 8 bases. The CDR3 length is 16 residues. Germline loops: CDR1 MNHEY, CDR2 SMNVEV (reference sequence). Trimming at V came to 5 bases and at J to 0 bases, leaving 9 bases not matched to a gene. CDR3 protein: CASSPRQGTSSYEQYF. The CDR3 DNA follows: TGTGCCAGCAGTCCCCGACAGGGGACAAGCTCCTACGAGCAGTACTTC.

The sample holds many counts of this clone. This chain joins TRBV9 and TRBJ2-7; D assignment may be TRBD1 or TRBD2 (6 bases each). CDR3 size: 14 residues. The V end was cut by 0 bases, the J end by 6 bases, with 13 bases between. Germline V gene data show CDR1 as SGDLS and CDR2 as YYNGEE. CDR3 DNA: TGTGCCAGCAGCGTAGCGGGCGGAGGGGGCGAGCAGTACTTC. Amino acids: CASSVAGGGGEQYF.

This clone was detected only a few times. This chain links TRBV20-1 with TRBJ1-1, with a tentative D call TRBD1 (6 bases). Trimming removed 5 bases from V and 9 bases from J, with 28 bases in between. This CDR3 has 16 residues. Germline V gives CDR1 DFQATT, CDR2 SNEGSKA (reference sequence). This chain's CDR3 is CSAAPGGGLPRIQAFF. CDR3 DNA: TGCAGTGCTGCCCCGGGGGGGGGGCTCCCCCGTATCCAAGCTTTCTTT.

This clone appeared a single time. The CDR3 coding sequence is TGTGCCAGCAGCCAAGCACCGCCGACAGTGGGTCACTGGGAGCTGTTTTTT. It yields the protein CASSQAPPTVGHWELFF. V gene TRBV14 combines with J gene TRBJ2-2; tentative D call: TRBD1 (5 bases). Trimming pared 1 base from V and 9 bases from J, leaving 21 bases between. Germline lookup yields CDR1 SGHDN and CDR2 FVKESK. The CDR3 has 17 amino acids.

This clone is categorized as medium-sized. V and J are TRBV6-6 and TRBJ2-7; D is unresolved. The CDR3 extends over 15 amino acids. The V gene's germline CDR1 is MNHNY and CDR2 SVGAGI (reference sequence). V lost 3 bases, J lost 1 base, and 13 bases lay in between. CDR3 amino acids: CASSYSRSDSYEQYF. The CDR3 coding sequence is TGTGCCAGCAGTTATTCCCGGTCGGATTCCTACGAGCAGTACTTC.

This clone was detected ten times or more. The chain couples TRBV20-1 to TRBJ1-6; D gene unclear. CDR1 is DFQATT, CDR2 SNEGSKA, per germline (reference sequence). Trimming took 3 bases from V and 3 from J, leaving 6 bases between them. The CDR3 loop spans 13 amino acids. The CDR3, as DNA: TGCAGTGCTAGCCCCGTCTATAATTCACCCCTCCACTTT. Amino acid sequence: CSASPVYNSPLHF.

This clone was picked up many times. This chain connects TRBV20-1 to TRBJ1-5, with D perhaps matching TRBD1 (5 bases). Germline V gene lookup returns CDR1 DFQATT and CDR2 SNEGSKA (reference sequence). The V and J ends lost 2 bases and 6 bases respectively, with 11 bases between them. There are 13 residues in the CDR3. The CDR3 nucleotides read TGCAGTGCTAGATGGGGGGAGGCTCAGCCCCAGCATTTT. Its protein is CSARWGEAQPQHF.

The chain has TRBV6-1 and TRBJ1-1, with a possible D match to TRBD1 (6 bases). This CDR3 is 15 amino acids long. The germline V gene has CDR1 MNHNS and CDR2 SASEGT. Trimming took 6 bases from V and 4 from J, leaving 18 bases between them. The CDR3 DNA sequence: TGTGCCAGCAGGTCCCCCCTTAGGGGGACCACTGAAGCTTTCTTT. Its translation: CASRSPLRGTTEAFF.

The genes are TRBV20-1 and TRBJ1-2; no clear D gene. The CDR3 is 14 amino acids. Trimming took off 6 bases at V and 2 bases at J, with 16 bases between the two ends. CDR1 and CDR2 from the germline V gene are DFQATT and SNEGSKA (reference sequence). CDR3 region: CSAREHLNNYGYTF. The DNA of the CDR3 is TGCAGTGCGCGGGAGCATCTTAACAACTATGGCTACACCTTC.

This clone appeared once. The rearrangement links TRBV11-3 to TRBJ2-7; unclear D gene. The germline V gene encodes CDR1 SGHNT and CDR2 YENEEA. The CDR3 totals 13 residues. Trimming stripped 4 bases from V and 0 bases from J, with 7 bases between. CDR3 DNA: TGTGCCAGCAGCTCCTCCAGCTCCTACGAGCAGTACTTC. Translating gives CASSSSSSYEQYF.

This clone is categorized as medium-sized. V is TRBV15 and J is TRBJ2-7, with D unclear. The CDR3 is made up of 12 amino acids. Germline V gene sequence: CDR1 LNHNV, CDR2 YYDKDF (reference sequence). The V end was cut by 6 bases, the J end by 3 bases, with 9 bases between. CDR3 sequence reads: CATRSESYEQYF. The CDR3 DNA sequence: TGTGCCACCAGGAGCGAGAGCTACGAGCAGTACTTC.

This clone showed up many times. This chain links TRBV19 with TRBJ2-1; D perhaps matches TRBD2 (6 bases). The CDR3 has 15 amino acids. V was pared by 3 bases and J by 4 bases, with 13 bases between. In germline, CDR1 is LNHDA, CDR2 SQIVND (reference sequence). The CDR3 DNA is TGTGCCAGTAGTATTTCGGCTAGCGAATACAATGAGCAGTTCTTC. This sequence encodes CASSISASEYNEQFF. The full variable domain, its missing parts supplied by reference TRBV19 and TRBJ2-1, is DGGITQSPKYLFRKEGQNVTLSCEQNLNHDAMYWYRQDPGQGLRLIYYSQIVNDFQKGDIAEGYSVSREKKESFPLTVTSAQKNPTAFYLCASSISASEYNEQFFGPGTRLTVL.

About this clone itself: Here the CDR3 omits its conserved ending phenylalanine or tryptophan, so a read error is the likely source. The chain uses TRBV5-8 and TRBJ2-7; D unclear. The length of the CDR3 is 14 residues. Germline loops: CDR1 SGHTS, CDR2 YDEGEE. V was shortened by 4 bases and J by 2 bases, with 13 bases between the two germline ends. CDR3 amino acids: CASSISCQAYEQYL. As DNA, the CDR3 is TGTGCCAGCAGCATCTCTTGTCAGGCCTACGAGCAGTACCTC.

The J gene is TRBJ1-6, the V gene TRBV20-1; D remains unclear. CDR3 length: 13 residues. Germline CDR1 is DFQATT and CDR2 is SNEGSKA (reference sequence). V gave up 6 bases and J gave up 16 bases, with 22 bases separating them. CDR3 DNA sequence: TGCAGTGCCTGTCAAGTGCACCGGAAACCACTCCACTTT. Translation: CSACQVHRKPLHF.

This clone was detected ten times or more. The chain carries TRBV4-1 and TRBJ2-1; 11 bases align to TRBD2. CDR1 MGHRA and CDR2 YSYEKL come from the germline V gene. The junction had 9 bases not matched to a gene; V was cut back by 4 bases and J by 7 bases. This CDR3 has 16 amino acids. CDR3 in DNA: TGCGCCAGCAGCCCAAGAGTCACTAGCGGGAGAAATGAGCAGTTCTTC. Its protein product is CASSPRVTSGRNEQFF.

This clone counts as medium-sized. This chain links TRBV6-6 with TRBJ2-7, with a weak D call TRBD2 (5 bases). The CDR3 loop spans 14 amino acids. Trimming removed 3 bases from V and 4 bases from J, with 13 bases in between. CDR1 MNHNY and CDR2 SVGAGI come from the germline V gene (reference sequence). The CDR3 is CASSYEVSGYEQYF. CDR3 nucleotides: TGTGCCAGCAGTTATGAAGTCAGCGGTTACGAGCAGTACTTC.

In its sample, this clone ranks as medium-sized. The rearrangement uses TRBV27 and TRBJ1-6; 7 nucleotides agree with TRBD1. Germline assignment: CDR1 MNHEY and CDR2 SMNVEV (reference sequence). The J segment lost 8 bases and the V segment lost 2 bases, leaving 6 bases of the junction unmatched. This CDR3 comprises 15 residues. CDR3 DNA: TGTGCCAGCAGTTTAAAAACAGGGGCCCATTCACCCCTCCACTTT. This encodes CASSLKTGAHSPLHF.

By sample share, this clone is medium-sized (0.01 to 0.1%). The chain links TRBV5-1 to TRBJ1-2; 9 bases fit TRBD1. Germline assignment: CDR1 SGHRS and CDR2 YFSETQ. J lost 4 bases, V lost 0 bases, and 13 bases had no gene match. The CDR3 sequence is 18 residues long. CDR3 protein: CASSLALSPGQGGYGYTF. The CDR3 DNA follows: TGCGCCAGCAGCTTGGCCCTCTCTCCGGGACAGGGAGGCTATGGCTACACCTTC.

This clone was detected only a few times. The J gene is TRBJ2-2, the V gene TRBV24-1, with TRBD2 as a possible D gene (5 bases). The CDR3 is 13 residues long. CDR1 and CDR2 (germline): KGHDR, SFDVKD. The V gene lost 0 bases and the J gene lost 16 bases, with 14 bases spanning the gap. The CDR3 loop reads CATSDLGTGDPFF. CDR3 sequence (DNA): TGTGCCACCAGTGATTTGGGTACCGGGGATCCGTTTTTT.

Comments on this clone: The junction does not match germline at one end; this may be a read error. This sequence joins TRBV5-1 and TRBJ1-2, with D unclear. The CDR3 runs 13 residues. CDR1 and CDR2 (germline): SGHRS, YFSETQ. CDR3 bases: TGCGCAAGCAGCTTACGGACGGACTATGGCTACCCCTTC. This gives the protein CASSLRTDYGYPF. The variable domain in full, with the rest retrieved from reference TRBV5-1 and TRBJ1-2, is KAGVTQTPRYLIKTRGQQVTLSCSPISGHRSVSWYQQTPGQGLQFLFEYFSETQRNKGNFPGRFSGRQFSNSRSEMNVSTLELGDSALYLCASSLRTDYGYPFGSGTRLTVV.

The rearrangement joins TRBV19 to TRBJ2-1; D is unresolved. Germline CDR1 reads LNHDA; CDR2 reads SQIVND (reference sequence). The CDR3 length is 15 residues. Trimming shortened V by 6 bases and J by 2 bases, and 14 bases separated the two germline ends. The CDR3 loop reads CASSRSSSAYNEQFF. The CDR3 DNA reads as TGTGCCAGTAGCAGATCGTCGTCAGCCTACAATGAGCAGTTCTTC. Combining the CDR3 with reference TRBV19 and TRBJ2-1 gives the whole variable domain DGGITQSPKYLFRKEGQNVTLSCEQNLNHDAMYWYRQDPGQGLRLIYYSQIVNDFQKGDIAEGYSVSREKKESFPLTVTSAQKNPTAFYLCASSRSSSAYNEQFFGPGTRLTVL.

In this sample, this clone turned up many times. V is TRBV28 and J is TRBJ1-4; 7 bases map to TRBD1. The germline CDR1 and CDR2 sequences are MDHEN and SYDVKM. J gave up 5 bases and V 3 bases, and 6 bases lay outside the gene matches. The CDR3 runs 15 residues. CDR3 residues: CASSFYGQENEKLFF. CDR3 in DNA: TGTGCCAGCAGTTTCTACGGACAGGAAAATGAAAAACTGTTTTTT.

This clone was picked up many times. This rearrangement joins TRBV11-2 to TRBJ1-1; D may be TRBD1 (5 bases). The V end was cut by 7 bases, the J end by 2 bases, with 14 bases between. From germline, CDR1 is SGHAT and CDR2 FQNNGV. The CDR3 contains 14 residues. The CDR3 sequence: CASTVPGYNTEAFF. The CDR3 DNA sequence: TGTGCCAGCACCGTCCCAGGGTATAACACTGAAGCTTTCTTT.

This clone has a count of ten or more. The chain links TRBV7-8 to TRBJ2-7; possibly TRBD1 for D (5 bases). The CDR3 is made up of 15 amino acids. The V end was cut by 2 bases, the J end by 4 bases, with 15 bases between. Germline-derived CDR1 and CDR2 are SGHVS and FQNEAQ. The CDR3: CASSLLWGNSYEQYF. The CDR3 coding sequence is TGTGCCAGCAGCTTACTCTGGGGCAACTCGTACGAGCAGTACTTC.

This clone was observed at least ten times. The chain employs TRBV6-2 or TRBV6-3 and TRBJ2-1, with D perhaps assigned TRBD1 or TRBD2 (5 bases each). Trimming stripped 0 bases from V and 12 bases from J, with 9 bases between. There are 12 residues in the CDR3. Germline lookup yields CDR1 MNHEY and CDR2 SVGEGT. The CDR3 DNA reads TGTGCCAGCAGTTACTCGAGGGGAAGGCAGTTCTTC. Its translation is CASSYSRGRQFF.

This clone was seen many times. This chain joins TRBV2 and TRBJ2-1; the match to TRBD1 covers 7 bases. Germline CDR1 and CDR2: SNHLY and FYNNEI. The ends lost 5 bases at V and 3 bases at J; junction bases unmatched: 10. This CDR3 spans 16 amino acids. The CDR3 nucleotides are TGTGCCAGCAGTCTAAGCACCGGGACAGTCTACAATGAGCAGTTCTTC. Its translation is CASSLSTGTVYNEQFF.

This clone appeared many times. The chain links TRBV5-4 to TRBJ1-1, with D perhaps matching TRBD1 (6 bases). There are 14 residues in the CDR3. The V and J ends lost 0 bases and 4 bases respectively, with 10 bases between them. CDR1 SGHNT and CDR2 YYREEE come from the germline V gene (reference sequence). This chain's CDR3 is CASSLDREGTEAFF. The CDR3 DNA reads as TGTGCCAGCAGCTTGGACAGGGAGGGCACTGAAGCTTTCTTT.

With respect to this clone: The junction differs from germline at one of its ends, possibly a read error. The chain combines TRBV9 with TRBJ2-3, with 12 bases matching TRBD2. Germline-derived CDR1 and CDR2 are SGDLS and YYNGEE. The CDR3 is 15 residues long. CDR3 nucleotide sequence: TGTGCCAGCAGCCGGACTAGCGGGATCGCAGATACGCAGTTTTTT. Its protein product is CASSRTSGIADTQFF.

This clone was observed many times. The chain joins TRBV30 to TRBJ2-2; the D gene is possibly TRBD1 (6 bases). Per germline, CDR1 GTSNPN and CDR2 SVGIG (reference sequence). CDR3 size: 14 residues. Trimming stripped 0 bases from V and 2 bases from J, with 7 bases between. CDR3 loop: CAWSVGTNTGELFF. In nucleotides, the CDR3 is TGTGCCTGGAGTGTAGGGACAAACACCGGGGAGCTGTTTTTT.